Below, 2 T cell receptor beta chains from the same sample are listed, as sequenced in a study of CD8+ T cells in alopecia areata (dated by TCRdb to the late 2010s). Read against the paper, the sample's time point label means: 20 to 30 weeks on oral tofacitinib. Reading the label with the study, this specimen's treatment or condition is: oral pan-JAK inhibitor, 5-10 mg twice daily. Library preparation was by the immunoSEQ multiplex PCR assay. For TCR sequencing, RNA was extracted from every sample and reverse transcribed into cDNA to serve as template. Not all clones reach the TCRdb copy of this immuneACCESS table, which keeps in-frame sequences only. Checked studies attribute under half of the gap to unresolved V genes and leave the rest unexplained. In all, the sample holds around 100,000 clones, and less than 70% of those were seen once. The ten biggest clones cover 3% to 3.5% of the sample. The sample in question was CD4+ T cells sorted from blood, obtained at week 24, from a patient treated with tofacitinib. The receptors derive from a human donor with alopecia areata.

J is TRBJ2-3 and V is TRBV10-3; D gene ambiguous. V was cut by 8 bases and J by 3 bases, with 3 bases left in between. This CDR3 is built from 10 residues. CDR1 and CDR2 (germline): ENHRY, SYGVKD. CDR3 sequence reads: CAIGTDTQYF. The CDR3 nucleotides read TGTGCCATCGGAACAGATACGCAGTATTTT.

This sequence joins TRBV9 and TRBJ1-2, with D possibly being TRBD1 (5 bases). V was cut by 0 bases and J by 8 bases, with 17 bases left in between. CDR1 is SGDLS, CDR2 YYNGEE, per germline. This CDR3 comprises 15 residues. The CDR3 sequence: CASSVDLGTRGGYTF. CDR3 nucleotide sequence: TGTGCCAGCAGCGTAGATCTGGGCACGAGGGGAGGCTACACCTTC.